A selection of T cell receptor beta chains follows, all from one sample in a study of early T cells in non-severe SARS-CoV-2 infection. TCRdb passed the 5' RACE reads through MiXCR, listing each CDR3 protein once. There are roughly 76,000 distinct CDR3 sequences in the sample; 10% to 15% occur only once, and around 4.3% lies in the top ten. Sequences were obtained from whole blood. These TCRs come from an adult who was a healthcare worker with PCR-confirmed SARS-CoV-2 infection or an uninfected control (not recorded which). Each CDR3 is given with its conserved first and last residue.

>TRBV28|TRBJ2-3
CASSLLAGPTAQYF
>TRBV24-1|TRBJ2-7
CATSDRLAGVREQYF
>TRBV7-3|TRBJ2-1
CASSLLAGGPDEQFF
>TRBV28|TRBJ2-7
CASSSPERDLRHEQYF
>TRBV4-1|TRBJ1-2
CASSQDWGGQTGYGYTF
>TRBV5-1|TRBJ2-1
CASTPSAGEGEQFF
>TRBV18|TRBJ2-7
CASSRVSGAGAYEQYF
>TRBV4-1|TRBJ2-7
CASSRSRDPAYEQYF
>TRBV18|TRBJ2-5
CASSDAETQYF
>TRBV9|TRBJ2-2
CASSAQSTGELFF
>TRBV29-1|TRBJ2-1
CSATPLFGTASYNEQFF
>TRBV2|TRBJ1-1
CASAPVNTEAFF
>TRBV7-9|TRBJ1-2
CASSLGTGDVTNYGYTF
>TRBV2|TRBJ1-5
CASSGGRFNQPQHF
>TRBV15|TRBJ1-1
CATSRDLKGEAFF
>TRBV20-1|TRBJ1-1
CSAVLRGLVTEAFF
>TRBV2|TRBJ2-5
CASSDRQGQETQYF
>TRBV28|TRBJ2-5
CASSFAGKETQYF
>TRBV20-1|TRBJ2-3
CSARRRKAGVPDTQYF
>TRBV30|TRBJ2-3
CAWSVLGRGETDTQYF
>TRBV7-2|TRBJ2-1
CASSLDTSGRAFEQFF
>TRBV7-3|TRBJ2-3
CASSLGISDTQYF
>TRBV20-1|TRBJ2-7
CSAAGQDFYEQYF
>TRBV7-9|TRBJ1-6
CASSLINSSSYNSPLHF
>TRBV4-1|TRBJ1-1
CASSHGTGYEVFF
>TRBV10-3|TRBJ2-1
CAISGQVSSYNEQFF
>TRBV3-1|TRBJ2-5
CASASGGEETQYF
>TRBV28|TRBJ1-2
CASKPYTGGFYGYTF
>TRBV28|TRBJ2-5
CASSPLAERGETQYF
>TRBV12-5|TRBJ2-1
CASGPPGQGYNEQFF
>TRBV28|TRBJ1-3
CASSILGQGAGNTIYF
>TRBV6-1|TRBJ2-6
CASRAGGSGANVLTF
>TRBV30|TRBJ2-1
CAWDGLAGVQFF
>TRBV28|TRBJ2-7
CASSRGLAGVEQYF
>TRBV14|TRBJ2-3
CASSQGSTIATDTQYF
>TRBV29-1|TRBJ1-1
CSVIQTNTEAFF
>TRBV28|TRBJ1-4
CASKSGTSNEKLFF
>TRBV7-2|TRBJ2-7
CASSSQSGTPEQYF
>TRBV20-1|TRBJ2-7
CSARDQGPSSYEQYF
>TRBV20-1|TRBJ2-7
CSARGLADYEQYF
>TRBV7-8|TRBJ2-1
CASSLGRTRLNEQFF
>TRBV27|TRBJ2-1
CASRESSSHNEQFF
>TRBV7-9|TRBJ2-7
CASSTSRTVREQYF
>TRBV2|TRBJ2-1
CASTLTYNEQFF
>TRBV27|TRBJ1-3
CASSLEGNENTIYF
>TRBV7-9|TRBJ2-7
CASSSGEEYAYEQYF
>TRBV18|TRBJ2-3
CASSLTSTDTQYF
>TRBV5-1|TRBJ2-1
CASSNGQTYNEQFF
>TRBV19|TRBJ2-2
CASSMVWGTGELFF
>TRBV20-1|TRBJ1-4
CSAREGTATNEKLFF
>TRBV14|TRBJ2-5
CASSQDLGTGQETQYF
>TRBV7-9|TRBJ2-7
CASSPYGGGGGYEQYF